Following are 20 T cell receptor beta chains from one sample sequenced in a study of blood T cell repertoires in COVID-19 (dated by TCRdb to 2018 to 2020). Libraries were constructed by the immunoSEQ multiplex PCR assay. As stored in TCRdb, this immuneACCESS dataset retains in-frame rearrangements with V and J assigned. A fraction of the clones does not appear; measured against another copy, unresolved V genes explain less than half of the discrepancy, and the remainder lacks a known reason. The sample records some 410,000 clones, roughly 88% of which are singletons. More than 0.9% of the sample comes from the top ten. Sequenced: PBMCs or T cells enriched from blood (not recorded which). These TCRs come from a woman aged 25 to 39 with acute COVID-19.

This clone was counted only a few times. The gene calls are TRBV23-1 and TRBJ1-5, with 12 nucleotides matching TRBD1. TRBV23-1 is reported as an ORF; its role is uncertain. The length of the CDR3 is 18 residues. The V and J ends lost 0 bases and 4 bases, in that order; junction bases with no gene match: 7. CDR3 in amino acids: CASSQSGTGGRLNQPQHF. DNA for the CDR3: TGCGCCAGCAGTCAATCCGGGACAGGGGGCCGGTTAAATCAGCCCCAGCATTTT.

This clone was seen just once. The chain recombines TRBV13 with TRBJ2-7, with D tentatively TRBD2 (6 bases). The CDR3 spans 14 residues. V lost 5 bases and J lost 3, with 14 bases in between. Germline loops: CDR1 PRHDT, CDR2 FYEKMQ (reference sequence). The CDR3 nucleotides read TGTGCCAGCAGCCCCTCCGGGGGTAGCTACGAGCAGTACTTC. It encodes CASSPSGGSYEQYF.

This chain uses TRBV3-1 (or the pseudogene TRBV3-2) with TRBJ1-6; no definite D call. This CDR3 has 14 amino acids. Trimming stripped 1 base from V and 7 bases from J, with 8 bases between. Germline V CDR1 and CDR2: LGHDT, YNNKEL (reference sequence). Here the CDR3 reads CASSQGTGNSPLHF. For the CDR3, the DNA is TGTGCCAGCAGCCAAGGGACTGGAAATTCACCCCTCCACTTT.

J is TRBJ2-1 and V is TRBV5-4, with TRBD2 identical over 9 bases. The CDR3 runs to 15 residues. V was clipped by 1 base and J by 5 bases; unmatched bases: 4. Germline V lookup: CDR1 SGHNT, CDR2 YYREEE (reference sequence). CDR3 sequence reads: CASSLRRGGNNEQFF. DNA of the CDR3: TGTGCCAGCAGCTTGCGGCGGGGGGGCAACAATGAGCAGTTCTTC.

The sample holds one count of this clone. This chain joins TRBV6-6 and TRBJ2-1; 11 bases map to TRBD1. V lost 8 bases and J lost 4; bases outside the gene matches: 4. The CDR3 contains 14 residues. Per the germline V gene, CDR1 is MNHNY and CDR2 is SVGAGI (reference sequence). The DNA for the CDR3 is TGTGCCAGCGGCCGGGACAGGGGGTACAATGAGCAGTTCTTC. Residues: CASGRDRGYNEQFF.

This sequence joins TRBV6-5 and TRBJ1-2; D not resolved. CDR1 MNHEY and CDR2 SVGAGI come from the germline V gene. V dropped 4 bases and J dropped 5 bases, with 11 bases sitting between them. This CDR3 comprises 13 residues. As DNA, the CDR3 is TGTGCCAGCAGTTTCCGAACAGATTATGGCTACACCTTC. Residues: CASSFRTDYGYTF.

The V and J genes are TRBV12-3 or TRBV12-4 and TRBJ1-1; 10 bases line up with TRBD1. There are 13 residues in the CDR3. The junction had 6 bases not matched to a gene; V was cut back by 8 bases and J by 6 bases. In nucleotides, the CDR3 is TGTGCCAGCGGGACAGGGGATTATCCTGAAGCTTTCTTT. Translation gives CASGTGDYPEAFF.

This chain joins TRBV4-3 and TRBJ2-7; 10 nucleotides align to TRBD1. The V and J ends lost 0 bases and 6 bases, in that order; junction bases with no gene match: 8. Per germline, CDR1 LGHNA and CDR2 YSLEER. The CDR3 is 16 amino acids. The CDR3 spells CASSQEQGTGALEQYF. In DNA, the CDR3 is TGCGCCAGCAGCCAAGAACAGGGGACAGGGGCTCTCGAGCAGTACTTC.

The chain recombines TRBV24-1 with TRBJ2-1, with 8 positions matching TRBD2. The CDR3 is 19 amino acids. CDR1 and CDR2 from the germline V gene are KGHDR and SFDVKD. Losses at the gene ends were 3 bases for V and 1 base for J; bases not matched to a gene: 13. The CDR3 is CATSDPTPRTSGSYNEQFF. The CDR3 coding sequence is TGTGCCACCAGTGATCCTACGCCCCGAACTAGCGGTTCCTACAATGAGCAGTTCTTC.

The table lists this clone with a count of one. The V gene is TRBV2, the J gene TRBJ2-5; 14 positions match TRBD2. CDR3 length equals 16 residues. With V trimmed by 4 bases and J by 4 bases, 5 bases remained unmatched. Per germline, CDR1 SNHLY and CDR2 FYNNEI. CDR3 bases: TGTGCCAGCAGTGGACTAGCGGGGGGGGGCTCAGAGACCCAGTACTTC. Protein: CASSGLAGGGSETQYF.

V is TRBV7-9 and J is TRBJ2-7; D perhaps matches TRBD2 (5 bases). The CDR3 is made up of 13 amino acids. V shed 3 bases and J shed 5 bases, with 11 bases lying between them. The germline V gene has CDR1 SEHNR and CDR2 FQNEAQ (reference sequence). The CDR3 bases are TGTGCCAGCAGCTTTATTCGGGGTAACGAGCAGTACTTC. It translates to CASSFIRGNEQYF.

CDR3 nucleotides: TGCGCCAGCAGCGCCACAGGGAGAGATAATTCACCCCTCCACTTT. It encodes CASSATGRDNSPLHF. This chain joins TRBV5-1 and TRBJ1-6, with D tentatively TRBD1 (6 bases). The CDR3 totals 15 residues. Deletions cut 4 bases from V and 5 bases from J, with 13 bases between. Germline values: CDR1 SGHRS, CDR2 YFSETQ.

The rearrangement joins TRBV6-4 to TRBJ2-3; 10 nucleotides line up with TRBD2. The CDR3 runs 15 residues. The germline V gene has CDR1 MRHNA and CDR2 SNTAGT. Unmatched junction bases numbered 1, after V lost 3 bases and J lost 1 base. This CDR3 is CASSESGGGTDTQYF. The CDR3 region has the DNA TGTGCCAGCAGTGAGAGCGGGGGGGGCACAGATACGCAGTATTTT.

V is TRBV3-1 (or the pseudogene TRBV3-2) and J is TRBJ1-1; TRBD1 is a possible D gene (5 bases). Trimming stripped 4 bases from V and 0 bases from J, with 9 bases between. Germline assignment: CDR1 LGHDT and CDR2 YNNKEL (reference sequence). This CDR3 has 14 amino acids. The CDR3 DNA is TGTGCCAGCAGCCCGACAGTGATGAACACTGAAGCTTTCTTT. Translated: CASSPTVMNTEAFF.

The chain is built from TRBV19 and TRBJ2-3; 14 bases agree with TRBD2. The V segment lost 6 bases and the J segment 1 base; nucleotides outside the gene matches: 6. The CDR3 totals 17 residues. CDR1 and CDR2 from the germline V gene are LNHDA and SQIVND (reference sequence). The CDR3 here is CASSPGLAGGGTDTQYF. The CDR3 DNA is TGTGCCAGTAGCCCCGGACTAGCGGGGGGCGGCACAGATACGCAGTATTTT.

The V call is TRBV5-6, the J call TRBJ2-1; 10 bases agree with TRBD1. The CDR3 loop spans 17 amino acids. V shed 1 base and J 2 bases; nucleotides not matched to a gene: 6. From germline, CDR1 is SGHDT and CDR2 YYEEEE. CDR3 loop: CASSLWSGTGAYNEQFF. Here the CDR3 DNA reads TGTGCCAGCAGCTTGTGGAGTGGGACAGGGGCCTACAATGAGCAGTTCTTC.

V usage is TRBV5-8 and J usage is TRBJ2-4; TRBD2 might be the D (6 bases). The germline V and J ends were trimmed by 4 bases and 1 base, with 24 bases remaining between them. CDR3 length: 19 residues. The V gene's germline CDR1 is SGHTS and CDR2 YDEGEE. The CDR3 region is CASSASGSSIRGAKNIQYF. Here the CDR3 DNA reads TGTGCCAGCAGCGCGTCAGGGAGTAGCATTCGGGGGGCCAAAAACATTCAGTACTTC. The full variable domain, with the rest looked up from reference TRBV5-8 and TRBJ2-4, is EAGVTQSPTHLIKTRGQQATLRCSPISGHTSVYWYQQALGLGLQFLLWYDEGEERNRGNFPPRFSGRQFPNYSSELNVNALELEDSALYLCASSASGSSIRGAKNIQYFGAGTRLSVL.

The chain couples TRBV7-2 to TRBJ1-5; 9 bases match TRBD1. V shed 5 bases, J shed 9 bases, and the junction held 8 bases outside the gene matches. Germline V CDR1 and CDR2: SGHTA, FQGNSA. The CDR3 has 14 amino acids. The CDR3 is CASSAGQGFLPQHF. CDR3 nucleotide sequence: TGTGCCAGCAGCGCGGGACAGGGTTTCTTGCCCCAGCATTTT.

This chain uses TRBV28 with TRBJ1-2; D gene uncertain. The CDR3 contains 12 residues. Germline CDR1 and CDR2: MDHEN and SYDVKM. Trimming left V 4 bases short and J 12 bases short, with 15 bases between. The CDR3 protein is CASSSEWHSNTF. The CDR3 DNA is TGTGCCAGCAGTTCGGAATGGCATAGCAACACCTTC.

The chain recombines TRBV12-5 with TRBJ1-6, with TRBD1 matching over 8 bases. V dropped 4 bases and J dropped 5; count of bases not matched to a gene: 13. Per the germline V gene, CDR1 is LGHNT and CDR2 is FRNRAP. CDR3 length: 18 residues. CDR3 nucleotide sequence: TGTGCTAGTGGTTCCACTCAATTGCGGACAGGGAATAATTCACCCCTCCACTTT. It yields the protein CASGSTQLRTGNNSPLHF.